A selection of T cell receptor beta chains follows, all from one sample in a study of cytomegalovirus exposure and HLA in healthy donors. Assay: immunoSEQ multiplex PCR; the TCRdb copy retains only in-frame clones and omits some. The sample has about 160,000 clones, less than 80% seen once. The sample comprised PBMCs. The receptors stem from a man aged 35-49 years in good health and CMV-seronegative. Both conserved end residues are part of each CDR3. A D gene is named only where the DNA matches it firmly. Clone sizes are given selectively: once, few, many, or a class where the clone is expanded.

d_call,cdr3_length,clone_size,j_call,v_call,cdr3_aa,cdr3_nt
.,15,.,TRBJ1-4,TRBV6-1,CASSETAFQREKLFF,TGTGCCAGCAGTGAAACGGCCTTTCAGCGTGAAAAACTGTTTTTT
TRBD1,17,once,TRBJ2-2,TRBV5-1,CASSSGQGALGTGELFF,TGCGCCAGCAGCAGCGGACAGGGGGCTTTGGGGACCGGGGAGCTGTTTTTT
.,13,.,TRBJ2-7,TRBV5-1,CASSFRVAYEQYF,TGCGCCAGCAGCTTCAGGGTCGCCTACGAGCAGTACTTC
.,14,.,TRBJ2-7,TRBV7-6,CASSLISGGDEQYF,TGTGCCAGCAGCTTAATATCAGGAGGTGACGAGCAGTACTTC
TRBD2,21,.,TRBJ2-3,TRBV27,CASSPRTSGRPDFHSTDTQYF,TGTGCCAGCAGTCCACGGACTAGCGGGAGGCCCGACTTCCATAGCACAGATACGCAGTATTTT
.,15,.,TRBJ2-2,TRBV7-9,CASSLPGDQTGELFF,TGTGCCAGCAGCCTCCCCGGGGATCAGACCGGGGAGCTGTTTTTT
TRBD2,18,.,TRBJ2-1,TRBV7-8,CASSTKRTSGSSDNEQFF,TGTGCCAGCAGCACAAAGCGGACTAGCGGGAGTTCGGACAATGAGCAGTTCTTC
TRBD2,14,.,TRBJ2-7,TRBV28,CASSTSGGYYEQYF,TGTGCCAGCAGTACCAGCGGGGGGTACTACGAGCAGTACTTC
.,12,once,TRBJ2-7,TRBV6-5,CASSRQNYEQYF,TGTGCCAGCAGTCGACAAAACTACGAGCAGTACTTC
.,14,.,TRBJ2-7,TRBV14,CASSQVTLVGEQYF,TGTGCCAGCAGCCAAGTCACCCTAGTGGGTGAGCAGTACTTC
.,16,.,TRBJ2-5,TRBV18,CASSPPFGSREETQYF,TGTGCCAGCTCACCACCATTCGGGAGCCGGGAAGAGACCCAGTACTTC
TRBD2,15,.,TRBJ2-5,TRBV7-2,CASSPRRGDQETQYF,TGTGCCAGCAGCCCCCGTCGGGGGGACCAAGAGACCCAGTACTTC
TRBD2,15,.,TRBJ2-1,TRBV9,CASSGSGRDRGEQFF,TGTGCCAGCAGCGGGAGCGGGAGGGATCGCGGTGAGCAGTTCTTC
TRBD1,12,.,TRBJ1-2,TRBV30,CAWRRQGYGYTF,TGTGCCTGGCGGCGACAGGGGTATGGCTACACCTTC
TRBD2,15,few,TRBJ2-1,TRBV5-6,CASSATSGREYEQFF,TGTGCCAGCAGCGCAACTAGCGGGAGAGAGTATGAGCAGTTCTTC
TRBD1,14,.,TRBJ1-1,TRBV6-5,CASRRTGGHTEAFF,TGTGCCAGCAGGCGGACAGGGGGCCACACTGAAGCTTTCTTT
.,15,few,TRBJ1-1,TRBV25-1,CASSGVAGENTEAFF,TGTGCCAGCAGTGGGGTGGCGGGGGAGAACACTGAAGCTTTCTTT
TRBD2,19,.,TRBJ2-2,TRBV28,CASSSPLAGVGSNTGELFF,TGTGCCAGCAGTTCCCCCCTAGCGGGGGTGGGTTCGAACACCGGGGAGCTGTTTTTT
.,16,.,TRBJ1-1,TRBV5-4,CASSPPGDLKNTEAFF,TGTGCCAGCAGCCCTCCCGGGGATCTAAAGAACACTGAAGCTTTCTTT
.,12,.,TRBJ2-3,TRBV5-1,CASSQDLDTQYF,TGCGCCAGCAGTCAAGACTTAGATACGCAGTATTTT
.,14,.,TRBJ2-7,TRBV5-4,CASSPEGGRYEQYF,TGTGCCAGCAGCCCGGAGGGGGGGAGGTACGAGCAGTACTTC
TRBD2,16,.,TRBJ2-1,TRBV6-4,CASSDPSSGRNNEQFF,TGTGCCAGCAGTGACCCGTCTAGCGGGAGGAACAATGAGCAGTTCTTC
TRBD1,14,.,TRBJ2-7,TRBV11-1,CASSPRDRVYEQYF,TGTGCCAGCAGCCCCCGGGACAGGGTCTACGAGCAGTACTTC
TRBD1,17,.,TRBJ1-5,TRBV7-9,CSSSLGTGRPSNQPQHF,TGTTCCAGCAGCTTAGGGACAGGGAGGCCCAGCAATCAGCCCCAGCATTTT
TRBD2,15,.,TRBJ2-7,TRBV27,CASSARGSGSPEQYF,TGTGCCAGCAGCGCCAGGGGTAGCGGGAGCCCCGAGCAGTACTTC
.,14,.,TRBJ2-3,TRBV6-1,CASSDVGSPIQQYF,TGTGCCAGCAGTGACGTCGGCAGTCCCATACAACAGTATTTT
.,18,.,TRBJ1-6,TRBV7-8,CASSLRGAGIAYNSPLHF,TGTGCCAGCAGCTTACGGGGGGCAGGGATCGCCTATAATTCACCCCTCCACTTT
.,15,once,TRBJ2-7,TRBV7-6,CASSPEAGSSYEQYF,TGTGCCAGCAGCCCCGAGGCGGGCAGCTCCTACGAGCAGTACTTC
.,13,.,TRBJ1-5,TRBV21-1,CASTGDSNQPQHF,TGTGCCAGCACCGGTGATAGCAATCAGCCCCAGCATTTT
TRBD1,14,.,TRBJ1-2,TRBV7-8,CASSLAKGADGYTF,TGTGCCAGCAGCTTAGCCAAGGGGGCGGATGGCTACACCTTC
.,13,.,TRBJ1-2,TRBV5-4,CASSQETAYGYTF,TGTGCCAGCAGCCAGGAAACGGCCTATGGCTACACCTTC
.,15,.,TRBJ2-2,TRBV10-1,CASSERGINTGELFF,TGCGCCAGCAGTGAACGGGGGATAAACACCGGGGAGCTGTTTTTT
TRBD2,16,.,TRBJ2-1,TRBV11-2,CASRYSGSPLGDEQFF,TGTGCCAGCAGATATAGCGGGAGCCCCCTTGGGGATGAGCAGTTCTTC
.,12,.,TRBJ2-1,TRBV27,CASSWGGSEQFF,TGTGCCAGCAGCTGGGGAGGTAGTGAGCAGTTCTTC
.,19,.,TRBJ2-6,TRBV27,CASSSRGARGSSGANVLTF,TGTGCCAGCAGTTCTCGGGGGGCGAGGGGATCCTCTGGGGCCAACGTCCTGACTTTC
.,14,.,TRBJ1-4,TRBV5-1,CASSLGGGFEKLFF,TGCGCCAGCAGCTTGGGGGGGGGTTTTGAAAAACTGTTTTTT
.,12,once,TRBJ1-1,TRBV9,CASSVGEGAAFF,TGTGCCAGCAGCGTAGGGGAAGGGGCAGCTTTCTTT
TRBD2,15,.,TRBJ2-1,TRBV7-9,CSSGGGRRSYNEQFF,TGTTCCAGCGGGGGGGGGCGGAGGTCCTACAATGAGCAGTTCTTC
.,15,.,TRBJ2-3,TRBV7-8,CASSLNSGRADTQYF,TGTGCCAGCAGCTTAAACTCGGGAAGGGCAGATACGCAGTATTTT
TRBD1,13,once,TRBJ1-2,TRBV30,CAWSGGQDWGYTF,TGTGCCTGGAGTGGCGGACAGGATTGGGGCTACACCTTC
TRBD1,13,.,TRBJ1-3,TRBV27,CASSSRGSNTIYF,TGTGCCAGCAGTTCCAGGGGGTCGAACACCATATATTTT
.,15,.,TRBJ1-2,TRBV15,CATSRDRGESRGYTF,TGTGCCACCAGCAGAGATCGCGGGGAGTCGAGAGGCTACACCTTC
.,15,.,TRBJ2-7,TRBV30,CAWRKSGQGSYEQYF,TGTGCCTGGAGGAAGAGCGGGCAAGGGAGCTACGAGCAGTACTTC
TRBD2,18,few,TRBJ2-1,TRBV7-2,CASSRTSGSRSSYNEQFF,TGTGCCAGCAGCCGTACTAGCGGGAGCCGCAGCTCCTACAATGAGCAGTTCTTC